The 19 T cell receptor beta chains listed next were all sequenced from one sample in a study of T cells in Graves' hyperthyroidism and ophthalmopathy. TCR beta CDR3 region amplification was performed from RNA transcripts. HTBI primers were employed in a first-round RT-PCR of the TCR CDR3. Via MiXCR, TCRdb re-called the multiplex PCR reads, giving one row per CDR3 protein. Of about 680,000 distinct CDR3 sequences listed, around a third are singletons. Sequencing was performed on blood. The receptor source for this set is a woman between 40 and 50 years old with Graves' hyperthyroidism.

About this clonotype: This may be a read error: a much more frequent sequence differs by one nucleotide. This sequence joins TRBV6-5 and TRBJ1-1; D gene unclear. Germline lookup yields CDR1 MNHEY and CDR2 SVGAGI. This CDR3 region has 14 residues. The CDR3 spells CAISYSPRGEEAFF. In DNA form, the CDR3 reads TGTGCCATCAGTTACTCTCCCCGCGGGGAGGAGGCTTTCTTT.

This clonotype occurred many times. The chain has TRBV20-1 and TRBJ2-5, with D perhaps matching TRBD2 (7 bases). Germline values: CDR1 DFQATT, CDR2 SNEGSKA (reference sequence). V was pared by 4 bases and J by 5 bases, with 14 bases between. The CDR3 contains 13 residues. DNA for the CDR3: TGCAGTGCTAAGGAGGGGGGGTGGGAGACCCAGTACTTC. It yields the protein CSAKEGGWETQYF.

The rearrangement links TRBV20-1 to TRBJ1-3, with a weak D call TRBD1 (6 bases). The CDR3 is 14 residues long. Germline lookup yields CDR1 DFQATT and CDR2 SNEGSKA (reference sequence). V gave up 5 bases and J gave up 5 bases, with 16 bases separating them. CDR3 sequence: CSASPGARRNTIYF. The DNA for the CDR3 is TGCAGTGCTTCACCGGGGGCGCGGAGAAACACCATATATTTT.

About this clonotype: A much larger clone differs from this one at a single base, so this may be a read error. V gene TRBV24-1 combines with J gene TRBJ1-2, with D maybe TRBD1 (6 bases). This CDR3 is built from 13 residues. Per germline, CDR1 KGHDR and CDR2 SFDVKD. CDR3 sequence (DNA): TGTGCCACCGGTGATCACGCAGGGGAAGGCTACACCTTC. Protein: CATGDHAGEGYTF.

Ten or more counts support this clonotype. J is TRBJ2-5 and V is TRBV20-1; TRBD2 matches 7 bases. The CDR3 runs to 14 residues. The J segment lost 5 bases and the V segment lost 3 bases, leaving 9 bases of the junction unmatched. Germline V CDR1 and CDR2: DFQATT, SNEGSKA (reference sequence). The CDR3 here is CSARDLAVRETQYF. The DNA of the CDR3 is TGCAGTGCTAGGGATCTAGCGGTCCGGGAGACCCAGTACTTC.

This chain connects TRBV4-3 to TRBJ1-2; D perhaps matches TRBD1 (6 bases). The CDR3 has 16 amino acids. Trimming removed 1 base at V and 6 bases at J, with 18 bases between. CDR1 is LGHNA and CDR2 is YSLEER in the germline V gene. The CDR3 DNA follows: TGCGCCAGCAGCCAAGTAGGGGGGAAAGGGTACAATGGCTACACCTTC. As protein: CASSQVGGKGYNGYTF.

Concerning this clonotype itself: Given a much more abundant clone one base away, this may be a read error. The chain recombines TRBV29-1 with TRBJ1-2, with D tentatively TRBD1 (5 bases). The CDR3 runs to 16 residues. V was trimmed by 1 base and J by 3 bases, leaving 18 bases between them. The germline V gene encodes CDR1 SQVTM and CDR2 ANQGSEA. The CDR3 reads CSVEVGLGATHYGYTF. The CDR3 nucleotides are TGCAGCGTTGAAGTGGGGCTCGGGGCAACCCACTATGGCTACACCTTC.

The V gene is TRBV4-3, the J gene TRBJ1-1, with 9 bases lining up with TRBD1. The germline V gene has CDR1 LGHNA and CDR2 YSLEER. V gave up 2 bases and J gave up 7 bases; unmatched junction bases: 5. The CDR3 has 14 amino acids. For the CDR3, the DNA is TGCGCCAGCAGCCAAAGACAGGGGGTGAGTGAAGCTTTCTTT. Translated, it gives CASSQRQGVSEAFF.

This clonotype was observed many times. The rearrangement uses TRBV4-3 and TRBJ1-2; 8 nucleotides agree with TRBD1. CDR1 and CDR2 from the germline V gene are LGHNA and YSLEER. CDR3 length: 13 amino acids. With V trimmed by 1 base and J by 7 bases, 2 bases remained unmatched. The CDR3 region is CASSQGTGPGYTF. CDR3 DNA: TGCGCCAGCAGCCAAGGGACAGGGCCTGGCTACACCTTC.

V usage is TRBV29-1 and J usage is TRBJ1-1; D gene uncertain. The CDR3 covers 14 residues. V was clipped by 7 bases and J by 7 bases, with 22 bases between them. Germline-derived CDR1 and CDR2 are SQVTM and ANQGSEA. CDR3 sequence (DNA): TGCAGCGCCGAACCAGCGGGTGGATACAATGAAGCTTTCTTT. Translation gives CSAEPAGGYNEAFF.

The chain employs TRBV6-5 and TRBJ1-6; D is unresolved. CDR1 is MNHEY, CDR2 SVGAGI, per germline. CDR3 length: 16 amino acids. Trimming took off 3 bases at V and 0 bases at J, with 9 bases between the two ends. CDR3 in amino acids: CASSYMESSYNSPLHF. The DNA for the CDR3 is TGTGCCAGCAGTTATATGGAGAGCTCCTATAATTCACCCCTCCACTTT.

This clonotype was detected many times. The genes are TRBV7-8 and TRBJ2-7, with TRBD2 as a possible D gene (6 bases). The CDR3 consists of 15 residues. Germline-derived CDR1 and CDR2 are SGHVS and FQNEAQ. Between the trimmed V and J ends, which lost 1 base and 3 bases, there was a span of 13 bases. CDR3 coding DNA: TGTGCCAGCAGCTTAGAAGGGGACTTAATCTACGAGCAGTACTTC. Protein sequence: CASSLEGDLIYEQYF. Filled out from reference TRBV7-8 and TRBJ2-7, the complete variable domain reads GAGVSQSPRYKVAKRGQDVALRCDPISGHVSLFWYQQALGQGPEFLTYFQNEAQLDKSGLPSDRFFAERPEGSVSTLKIQRTQQEDSAVYLCASSLEGDLIYEQYFGPGTRLTVT.

This clonotype was picked up many times. CDR3 sequence reads: CASSLGTGNAFF. In DNA form, the CDR3 reads TGTGCCAGCAGCCTTGGAACAGGCAATGCTTTCTTT. The V call is TRBV7-2, the J call TRBJ1-1, with D maybe TRBD1 (5 bases). The V and J ends lost 5 bases and 11 bases respectively, with 15 bases between them. The length of the CDR3 is 12 residues. CDR1 is SGHTA and CDR2 is FQGNSA in the germline V gene.

The sample holds a few counts of this clonotype. V and J are TRBV12-3 or TRBV12-4 and TRBJ1-1, with D perhaps matching TRBD1 (5 bases). CDR3 size: 13 residues. V was cut by 3 bases and J by 7 bases, with 12 bases left in between. CDR3 in DNA: TGTGCCAGCAGTTTTGGGGCTGAGGGTGAAGCTTTCTTT. It encodes CASSFGAEGEAFF.

In this sample, this clonotype turned up many times. One junction end does not reproduce the germline sequence, and a read error may be involved. The rearrangement uses TRBV9 and TRBJ1-2; D is unclear. Looked up from germline, CDR1 is SGDLS and CDR2 is YYNGEE. This CDR3 region has 12 residues. The CDR3, as DNA: TGTGCCAGCAGCGACAACCAGCGCGGCCAAAATTTC. It yields the protein CASSDNQRGQNF.

The table lists this clonotype with a few counts. The CDR3 does not end in the conserved phenylalanine or tryptophan, so this is likely a read error. V is TRBV15 and J is TRBJ1-1; D is uncertain. Germline loops: CDR1 LNHNV, CDR2 YYDKDF (reference sequence). Between the trimmed V and J ends, which lost 0 bases and 4 bases, there was a span of 6 bases. The length of the CDR3 is 13 residues. The chain's CDR3 is CATSRDVGTEAFS. DNA for the CDR3: TGTGCCACCAGCAGAGATGTCGGCACTGAAGCTTTCTCT.

In this sample, this clonotype turned up many times. The J gene is TRBJ2-7, the V gene TRBV20-1; D unresolved. CDR1 is DFQATT, CDR2 SNEGSKA, per germline (reference sequence). The CDR3 sequence is 10 residues long. The V end was cut by 6 bases, the J end by 2 bases, with 5 bases between. CDR3 DNA: TGCAGTGCAAGCCCCTACGAGCAGTACTTC. This gives the protein CSASPYEQYF.

The V gene is TRBV7-8, the J gene TRBJ2-2, with 10 nucleotides matching TRBD2. The CDR3 length is 15 residues. J lost 5 bases, V lost 5 bases, and 5 bases had no gene match. Germline V gene lookup returns CDR1 SGHVS and CDR2 FQNEAQ. In nucleotides, the CDR3 is TGTGCCAGCAGCCCAAGGACTAGCGGAACCGGGGAGCTGTTTTTT. This gives the protein CASSPRTSGTGELFF.

This clonotype has at least ten counts. J is TRBJ2-7 and V is TRBV7-9, with 7 nucleotides matching TRBD1. From germline, CDR1 is SEHNR and CDR2 FQNEAQ (reference sequence). V trimming: 1 base; J trimming: 6 bases; junction bases outside the gene matches: 6. This CDR3 is built from 14 residues. The CDR3 is CASSLGGGSAEQYF. CDR3 sequence (DNA): TGTGCCAGCAGCTTAGGAGGGGGCTCGGCCGAGCAGTACTTC.